This record covers a single T cell receptor (beta chain). RNA extraction and reverse transcription yielded cDNA as sequencing template. TCRdb's table, derived via immunoSEQ multiplex PCR, lists solely in-frame clones and lacks some. The table shows 110,000 or so clones, with 35% to 45% occurring only once. This sample is drawn from a study of CD8+ T cells in alopecia areata. Sorting of PBMCs yielded the CD4+ and CD8+ T cells. Trimming took 3 bases from V and 0 from J, leaving 12 bases between them. CDR1 is MDHEN, CDR2 SYDVKM, per germline. The CDR3 spans 16 residues. This sequence joins TRBV28 and TRBJ2-1; D not certain. What was sequenced was CD4+ T cells sorted from blood. The sequence derives from a human donor with alopecia areata. Written as DNA, the CDR3 is TGTGCCAGCAGTTTCCGAGACACCTACTCCTACAATGAGCAGTTCTTC. Encoded protein: CASSFRDTYSYNEQFF.